This entry concerns a single T cell receptor beta chain. Antigen specificity is unknown. The data were obtained in a study of identical twins. It was template switching that added a universal primer site, and there were unique molecular identifiers on the cDNA. TCRdb passed the 5' RACE reads through MiXCR, listing each CDR3 protein once. Among some 1,700,000 distinct CDR3 sequences listed, more than 30% were seen once. Findings and limits, study-wide: Carriage of fewer insertions was seen in abundant cord blood beta clonotypes, whereas memory repertoires showed none.

The CDR3 is 16 amino acids. CDR1 is SGHAT, CDR2 FQNNGV, per germline. Trimming removed 4 bases at V and 3 bases at J, with 18 bases between. The sequencing sample was made of cord blood. This sequence joins TRBV11-2 and TRBJ2-5, with unresolved D. This receptor was obtained from a newborn girl in good health. The DNA for the CDR3 is TGTGCCAGCAGCTCCGGAGTGTGGGGTTCGGAAGAGACCCAGTACTTC. This encodes CASSSGVWGSEETQYF.